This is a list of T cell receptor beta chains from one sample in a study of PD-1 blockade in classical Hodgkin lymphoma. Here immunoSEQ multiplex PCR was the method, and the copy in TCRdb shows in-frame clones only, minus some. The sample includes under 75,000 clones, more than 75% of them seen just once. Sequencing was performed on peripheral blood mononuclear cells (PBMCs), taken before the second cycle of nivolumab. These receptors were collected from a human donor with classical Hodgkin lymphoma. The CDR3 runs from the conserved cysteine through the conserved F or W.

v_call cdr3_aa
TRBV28 CASRHSGGFPQETQYF
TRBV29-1 CSVDSWTEAFF
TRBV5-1 CASSLGILSYEQYF
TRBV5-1 CASSLESRGAGTGELFF
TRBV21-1 CASSNQDRDTDTQYF
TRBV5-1 CASSPEVGAGANVLTF
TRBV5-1 CASQRIPSSYEQYF
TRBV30 CAWSVELWETQYF
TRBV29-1 CSVGDGRDEQYF
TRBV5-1 CASSFRENTEAFF
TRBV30 CAWRTPGNSNQPQHF
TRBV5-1 CASSSGLAGGPGTDTQYF
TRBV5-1 CASSSAYEQYF
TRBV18 CASSPLKQLYEQYF
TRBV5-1 CASSLRVSWYEQYF
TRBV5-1 CASSLVGTGATDTQYF
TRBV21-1 CASSKRQYNQPQHF
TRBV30 CAWNVGSGYTF
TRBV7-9 CASSYGQGFSYEQYF
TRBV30 CAWSRTEAFF
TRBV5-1 CASRTGLNTEAFF
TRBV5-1 CASSFEASVPNTEAFF
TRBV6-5 CASRTYRRARETQYF
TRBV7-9 CASSVDRIRNTGELFF
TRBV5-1 CASSLTSGGVDTQYF
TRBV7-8 CATRASQSQETQYF
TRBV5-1 CASSLDTGELFF